Following are 14 T cell receptor beta chains from one sample sequenced in a study of blood T cells in healthy people across ages. A second PCR of roughly 7 to 11 cycles used a sample-barcoded 5' primer and a J-beta primer mix. TCRdb used MiXCR to reprocess the 5' RACE reads, holding one entry per CDR3 protein. The sample shows 650,000 to 800,000 distinct CDR3 sequences, more than 40% of them seen only once. The sample taken for sequencing was blood. These receptor sequences come from a man between 60 and 70 years old in good health.

This clonotype was counted between two and nine times. The gene calls are TRBV5-6 and TRBJ2-7; TRBD1 might be the D (6 bases). Germline assignment: CDR1 SGHDT and CDR2 YYEEEE. The CDR3 extends over 12 amino acids. Between the trimmed V and J ends, which lost 0 bases and 5 bases, there was a span of 6 bases. The CDR3 coding sequence is TGTGCCAGCAGCTTGGGGGACAACGAGCAGTACTTC. Its translation: CASSLGDNEQYF.

The chain has TRBV5-6 and TRBJ2-6, with TRBD1 as a possible D gene (6 bases). The germline V gene has CDR1 SGHDT and CDR2 YYEEEE. V lost 4 bases to trimming and J lost 4 bases, with 24 bases between them. The CDR3 totals 19 residues. Here the CDR3 DNA reads TGTGCCAGCAGCGCCATTGACTGGGTAGGGGGTGAAGGGGCCAACGTCCTGACTTTC. Translation gives CASSAIDWVGGEGANVLTF.

The CDR3 here is CASSLTGRIYNEQYF. CDR3 sequence (DNA): TGTGCCAGCAGCCTAACAGGGAGAATATACAATGAGCAGTACTTC. The chain links TRBV7-2 to TRBJ2-7, with D tentatively TRBD1 (6 bases). Trimming shortened V by 5 bases and J by 7 bases, and 21 bases separated the two germline ends. The CDR3 has 15 residues. The germline V gene has CDR1 SGHTA and CDR2 FQGNSA.

This clonotype was recorded once. This chain uses TRBV7-9 with TRBJ2-4; 9 nucleotides line up with TRBD1. V dropped 5 bases and J dropped 6; count of bases not matched to a gene: 8. Germline CDR1 is SEHNR and CDR2 is FQNEAQ (reference sequence). The CDR3 is 15 amino acids. The CDR3 loop reads CASSTQGAGINIQYF. The CDR3 DNA sequence: TGTGCCAGCAGCACACAGGGGGCTGGCATAAACATTCAGTACTTC.

This clonotype was seen a few times. The chain joins TRBV11-3 to TRBJ2-7; D possibly matches TRBD1 or TRBD2 (5 bases each). Looked up from germline, CDR1 is SGHNT and CDR2 is YENEEA. The CDR3 contains 14 residues. The V gene lost 5 bases and the J gene lost 1 base, with 12 bases spanning the gap. CDR3 in DNA: TGTGCCAGCAGCCCCGGGACGGAATCCTACGAGCAGTACTTC. Its protein product is CASSPGTESYEQYF.

The chain combines TRBV28 with TRBJ2-5; 9 nucleotides align to TRBD2. This CDR3 spans 13 amino acids. V trimming: 8 bases; J trimming: 7 bases; junction bases outside the gene matches: 8. Germline assignment: CDR1 MDHEN and CDR2 SYDVKM. The CDR3 DNA reads TGTGCCAGCGTCCTACGCGGGGGGGGGACCCAGTACTTC. Translated, it gives CASVLRGGGTQYF.

In regard to this clonotype: The conserved phenylalanine or tryptophan is not found at the CDR3 terminus, so this likely reflects a read error. V and J are TRBV4-3 and TRBJ1-5; 7 nucleotides agree with TRBD1. The CDR3 length is 14 residues. Germline assignment: CDR1 LGHNA and CDR2 YSLEER. The V segment lost 2 bases and the J segment 10 bases; nucleotides outside the gene matches: 8. Here the CDR3 DNA reads TGCGCCAGCAGCCAAACCACAGGGGCGGGACCCCAGCATTAT. Its protein product is CASSQTTGAGPQHY.

The V and J genes are TRBV7-2 and TRBJ1-2; D may be TRBD1 (6 bases). In germline, CDR1 is SGHTA, CDR2 FQGNSA. Trimming left V 1 base short and J 8 bases short, with 14 bases between. The CDR3 is made up of 14 amino acids. The CDR3 DNA is TGTGCCAGCAGCTTAGAAGAGGGGGGAGACGGCTACACCTTC. This translates into CASSLEEGGDGYTF.

In its sample, this clonotype was seen a few times. The rearrangement links TRBV7-2 to TRBJ1-2; TRBD1 matches 8 bases. There are 15 residues in the CDR3. The germline V gene has CDR1 SGHTA and CDR2 FQGNSA. J lost 4 bases, V lost 1 base, and 5 bases had no gene match. CDR3 loop: CASSLGATGAYGYTF. DNA for the CDR3: TGTGCCAGCAGCTTAGGAGCGACAGGGGCCTATGGCTACACCTTC.

The rearrangement joins TRBV20-1 to TRBJ1-5; D uncertain. The V end was cut by 5 bases, the J end by 3 bases, with 11 bases between. The germline V gene encodes CDR1 DFQATT and CDR2 SNEGSKA (reference sequence). The CDR3 loop spans 13 amino acids. The DNA of the CDR3 is TGCAGTGCTTCAAAGGGATTCAATCAGCCCCAGCATTTT. This gives the protein CSASKGFNQPQHF.

This clonotype occurred many times. The chain employs TRBV10-3 and TRBJ2-5; 8 bases are a match to TRBD2. This CDR3 region has 13 residues. Germline V gene sequence: CDR1 ENHRY, CDR2 SYGVKD. The J segment lost 3 bases and the V segment lost 6 bases, leaving 3 bases of the junction unmatched. CDR3 sequence: CAIRSGGKETQYF. CDR3 sequence (DNA): TGTGCCATCAGAAGCGGGGGTAAAGAGACCCAGTACTTC.

This clonotype came up a few times. The chain recombines TRBV7-2 with TRBJ2-5; D unresolved. Trimming stripped 0 bases from V and 1 base from J, with 9 bases between. Germline CDR1 is SGHTA and CDR2 is FQGNSA. The CDR3 loop spans 15 amino acids. The CDR3 coding sequence is TGTGCCAGCAGCTTAGCCAAGACGCGCCAAGAGACCCAGTACTTC. Its protein is CASSLAKTRQETQYF. The whole variable domain, remainder taken from reference TRBV7-2 and TRBJ2-5, is GAGVSQSPSNKVTEKGKDVELRCDPISGHTALYWYRQSLGQGLEFLIYFQGNSAPDKSGLPSDRFSAERTGGSVSTLTIQRTQQEDSAVYLCASSLAKTRQETQYFGPGTRLLVL.

This chain links TRBV10-2 with TRBJ1-1, with a weak D call TRBD1 (5 bases). V lost 0 bases, J lost 1 base, and 9 bases lay in between. Germline V gene data show CDR1 as WSHSY and CDR2 as SAAADI. There are 15 residues in the CDR3. The CDR3 spells CASSESQASNTEAFF. DNA of the CDR3: TGCGCCAGCAGTGAGTCACAGGCCTCGAACACTGAAGCTTTCTTT.

This clonotype appeared a single time. The chain has TRBV6-2 or TRBV6-3 and TRBJ2-5, with TRBD1 matching 7 bases. The end of the DNA aligns better with TRBJ2-7, so the J call may be wrong. The germline CDR1 and CDR2 sequences are MNHEY and SVGEGT. The CDR3 has 16 residues. CDR3 protein: CASSKSTMTGTYEQYF. CDR3 bases: TGTGCCAGCAGTAAATCCACCATGACAGGGACCTACGAGCAGTACTTC.